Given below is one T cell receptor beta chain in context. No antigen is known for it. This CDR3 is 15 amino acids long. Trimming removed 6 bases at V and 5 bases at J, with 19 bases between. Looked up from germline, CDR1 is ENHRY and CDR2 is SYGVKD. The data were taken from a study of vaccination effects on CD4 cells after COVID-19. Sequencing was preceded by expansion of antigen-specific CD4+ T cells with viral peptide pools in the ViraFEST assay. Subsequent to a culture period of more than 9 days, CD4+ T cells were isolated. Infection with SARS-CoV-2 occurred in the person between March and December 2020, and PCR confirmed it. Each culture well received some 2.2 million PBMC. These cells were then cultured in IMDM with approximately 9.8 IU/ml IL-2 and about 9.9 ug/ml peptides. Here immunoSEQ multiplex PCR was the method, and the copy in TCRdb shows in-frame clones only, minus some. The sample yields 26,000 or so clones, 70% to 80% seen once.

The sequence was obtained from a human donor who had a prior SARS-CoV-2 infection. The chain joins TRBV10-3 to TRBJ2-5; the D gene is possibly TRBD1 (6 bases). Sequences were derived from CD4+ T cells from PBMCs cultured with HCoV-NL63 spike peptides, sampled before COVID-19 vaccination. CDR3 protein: CAISEGENWGETQYF. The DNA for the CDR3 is TGTGCCATCAGCGAGGGGGAAAACTGGGGGGAGACCCAGTACTTC.